Below are 17 T cell receptor beta chains sequenced from a single sample in a study of T cell responses to AZD1222 COVID-19 vaccine. Generated by immunoSEQ multiplex PCR, the TCRdb table keeps only in-frame clones and is missing some. The table lists about 130,000 clones, more than 75% of them singletons. This specimen was peripheral blood, taken 28 days after the second AZD1222 dose. The receptor source for this set is an adult who received the AZD1222 COVID-19 vaccine.

The rearrangement joins TRBV5-1 to TRBJ2-1; D remains unclear. Germline V gives CDR1 SGHRS, CDR2 YFSETQ. CDR3 size: 15 residues. Trimming shortened V by 2 bases and J by 0 bases, and 9 bases separated the two germline ends. The CDR3 here is CASSFEASSYNEQFF. For the CDR3, the DNA is TGCGCCAGCAGCTTTGAGGCCAGCTCCTACAATGAGCAGTTCTTC.

The CDR3 loop reads CASSHQFF. CDR3 nucleotide sequence: TGCGCCAGCAGCCACCAGTTCTTC. V and J are TRBV4-1 and TRBJ2-1; D call uncertain. The CDR3 is 8 residues long. Trimming left V 3 bases short and J 13 bases short, with 1 base between. CDR1 is MGHRA and CDR2 is YSYEKL in the germline V gene.

This chain connects TRBV5-1 to TRBJ2-2, with D maybe TRBD1 (6 bases). The germline CDR1 and CDR2 sequences are SGHRS and YFSETQ. V shed 4 bases and J shed 0 bases, with 10 bases lying between them. This CDR3 is built from 15 residues. For the CDR3, the DNA is TGCGCCAGCAGCGGGACATCTTCGAACACCGGGGAGCTGTTTTTT. Protein sequence: CASSGTSSNTGELFF.

The chain carries TRBV19 and TRBJ2-1, with D possibly being TRBD1 (6 bases). Germline CDR1 is LNHDA and CDR2 is SQIVND (reference sequence). V gave up 6 bases and J gave up 9 bases, with 12 bases separating them. CDR3 length equals 12 residues. CDR3 sequence: CASSPSGVEQFF. CDR3 coding DNA: TGTGCCAGTAGCCCCTCAGGGGTTGAGCAGTTCTTC.

The rearrangement uses TRBV19 and TRBJ1-1; 8 bases line up with TRBD1. V lost 7 bases, J lost 5 bases, and 9 bases stayed unmatched. This CDR3 has 14 amino acids. Germline V CDR1 and CDR2: LNHDA, SQIVND (reference sequence). CDR3 sequence (DNA): TGTGCCAGTATCCGGACAGGGTGGCGTACTGAAGCTTTCTTT. Translating gives CASIRTGWRTEAFF.

The chain combines TRBV7-3 with TRBJ2-1; unclear D gene. V gave up 4 bases and J gave up 6 bases, with 10 bases separating them. This CDR3 contains 13 residues. Germline values: CDR1 SGHTA, CDR2 FQGTGA. The CDR3 is CASSSGPSNEQFF. The CDR3 DNA is TGTGCCAGCAGCTCGGGCCCCTCCAATGAGCAGTTCTTC. The whole variable domain, filled in from reference TRBV7-3 and TRBJ2-1, reads GAGVSQTPSNKVTEKGKYVELRCDPISGHTALYWYRQSLGQGPEFLIYFQGTGAADDSGLPNDRFFAVRPEGSVSTLKIQRTERGDSAVYLCASSSGPSNEQFFGPGTRLTVL.

This clone was observed a single time. This chain links TRBV27 with TRBJ1-2; D ambiguous. The CDR3 consists of 14 residues. V lost 2 bases and J 6 bases, leaving 13 bases between the germline ends. Germline assignment: CDR1 MNHEY and CDR2 SMNVEV (reference sequence). The CDR3 region is CASSLTVSPHGYTF. The CDR3 DNA follows: TGTGCCAGCAGTTTAACAGTCTCTCCCCATGGCTACACCTTC.

The rearrangement joins TRBV18 to TRBJ2-2; TRBD1 aligns across 12 bases. V shed 3 bases and J 7 bases; nucleotides not matched to a gene: 6. The length of the CDR3 is 16 residues. The germline gives CDR1 KGHSH, CDR2 LQKENI. The CDR3 region is CASSPGQGAQIGELFF. Written as DNA, the CDR3 is TGTGCCAGCTCACCGGGACAGGGGGCGCAGATCGGGGAGCTGTTTTTT.

This clone was seen just once. The rearrangement joins TRBV7-8 to TRBJ2-7; 7 positions match TRBD2. Germline assignment: CDR1 SGHVS and CDR2 FQNEAQ. The CDR3 is made up of 14 amino acids. The trim removed 5 bases at V and 0 bases at J, leaving 4 bases unmatched. The CDR3 bases are TGTGCCAGCAGCCGTGGCGGGAGCTCCTACGAGCAGTACTTC. It codes for CASSRGGSSYEQYF.

This chain joins TRBV5-1 and TRBJ2-3; D not resolved. The length of the CDR3 is 13 residues. The germline V and J ends were trimmed by 2 bases and 0 bases, with 4 bases remaining between them. Germline CDR1 SGHRS, CDR2 YFSETQ. CDR3 amino acids: CASSFDSTDTQYF. DNA of the CDR3: TGCGCCAGCAGCTTTGACAGCACAGATACGCAGTATTTT.

The chain has TRBV11-2 and TRBJ2-7; a possible D gene is TRBD2 (6 bases). V lost 4 bases to trimming and J lost 4 bases, with 23 bases between them. This CDR3 comprises 17 residues. In germline, CDR1 is SGHAT, CDR2 FQNNGV. CDR3 bases: TGTGCCAGCAGCTACCTAACCGGGACTGCGCGTTTTTACGAGCAGTACTTC. Translated, it gives CASSYLTGTARFYEQYF.

The chain recombines TRBV10-3 with TRBJ2-7; D is undetermined. Trimming pared 0 bases from V and 3 bases from J, leaving 15 bases between. CDR1 ENHRY and CDR2 SYGVKD come from the germline V gene. This CDR3 region has 16 residues. The CDR3 loop reads CAISESPSSPIYEQYF. CDR3 in DNA: TGTGCCATCAGTGAGTCCCCCAGTTCCCCGATCTACGAGCAGTACTTC.

The chain couples TRBV5-6 to TRBJ2-1; D may be TRBD1 or TRBD2 (5 bases each). In germline, CDR1 is SGHDT, CDR2 YYEEEE. V lost 5 bases, J lost 8 bases, and 20 bases lay in between. The CDR3 sequence is 15 residues long. The DNA for the CDR3 is TGTGCCAGCAGTGTCCCGGGTCTCAGAGGGGATGAGCAGTTCTTC. It is translated as CASSVPGLRGDEQFF.

The chain combines TRBV12-3 or TRBV12-4 with TRBJ1-2; D may be TRBD1 (6 bases). CDR3 length: 13 residues. Trimming pared 1 base from V and 5 bases from J, leaving 8 bases between. In nucleotides, the CDR3 is TGTGCCAGCAGTTTAGAGGGGGTATATGGCTACACCTTC. Its protein product is CASSLEGVYGYTF.

This chain joins TRBV5-1 and TRBJ2-1, with 8 bases that match TRBD2. The CDR3 length is 15 residues. V lost 2 bases, J lost 0 bases, and 1 base stayed unmatched. CDR1 SGHRS and CDR2 YFSETQ come from the germline V gene. For the CDR3, the DNA is TGCGCCAGCAGCTTAGCGGGAGTCTCCTACAATGAGCAGTTCTTC. This encodes CASSLAGVSYNEQFF.

The rearrangement links TRBV28 to TRBJ1-1; a weak D match, TRBD1 (6 bases). The CDR3 covers 15 residues. Trimming shortened V by 8 bases and J by 6 bases, and 22 bases separated the two germline ends. Germline-derived CDR1 and CDR2 are MDHEN and SYDVKM. DNA for the CDR3: TGTGCCAGCGGTACAATCGTGGACGGGGGCCCTGAAGCTTTCTTT. This encodes CASGTIVDGGPEAFF.

This clone was found once. The gene calls are TRBV18 and TRBJ2-3; D is ambiguous. CDR1 is KGHSH and CDR2 is LQKENI in the germline V gene. Trimming pared 4 bases from V and 4 bases from J, leaving 6 bases between. The CDR3 is 12 residues long. The CDR3: CASSLWADTQYF. For the CDR3, the DNA is TGTGCCAGCTCACTGTGGGCAGATACGCAGTATTTT.